The 25 T cell receptor beta chains below were found in one sample sequenced in a study of long-term antiretroviral therapy in people with HIV. immunoSEQ v3.0 was run at survey level. Profiled with immunoSEQ multiplex PCR; TCRdb holds only in-frame clones, not every one. The data contain about 17,000 clones, more than 85% of them singletons. The material was unsorted PBMCs, obtained 0.3 years after starting antiretroviral therapy. The origin of the receptors is a man aged 60 to 75 with HIV.

The rearrangement uses TRBV7-2 and TRBJ2-7, with 7 bases that match TRBD2. The CDR3 loop spans 16 amino acids. The junction had 12 bases not matched to a gene; V was cut back by 5 bases and J by 2 bases. The V gene's germline CDR1 is SGHTA and CDR2 FQGNSA. In nucleotides, the CDR3 is TGTGCCAGCAGCGCACGTAGCGGGTTCCGAACCTACGAGCAGTACTTC. Its translation: CASSARSGFRTYEQYF.

The chain links TRBV29-1 to TRBJ1-1, with 7 bases lining up with TRBD1. CDR3 length: 15 amino acids. Germline V gene lookup returns CDR1 SQVTM and CDR2 ANQGSEA. The J segment lost 6 bases and the V segment lost 4 bases, leaving 14 bases of the junction unmatched. In DNA form, the CDR3 reads TGCAGCGTTGCCTCACGGGCAGGGGGTCCCCCTGAAGCTTTCTTT. Protein: CSVASRAGGPPEAFF.

The sample holds a few counts of this clone. This chain joins TRBV7-3 and TRBJ1-6; D perhaps matches TRBD1 (5 bases). Looked up from germline, CDR1 is SGHTA and CDR2 is FQGTGA. This CDR3 is built from 14 residues. The ends were cut back, 1 base at V and 7 bases at J, with 8 bases in the middle. CDR3 region: CASSLKGTNSPLHF. The CDR3 DNA reads as TGTGCCAGCAGCTTAAAAGGGACGAATTCACCCCTCCACTTT.

The J gene is TRBJ2-3, the V gene TRBV9; D is ambiguous. The CDR3 length is 13 residues. Trimming cost V 7 bases and J 1 base, with 10 bases left between them. Germline V gene data show CDR1 as SGDLS and CDR2 as YYNGEE. The CDR3 DNA is TGTGCCAGCGGATCCCGGGGCACAGATACGCAGTATTTT. This sequence encodes CASGSRGTDTQYF.

This chain's CDR3 is CASSFRTTNTGELFF. CDR3 DNA sequence: TGCGCCAGCAGCTTTAGGACTACGAACACCGGGGAGCTGTTTTTT. The V call is TRBV5-1, the J call TRBJ2-2, with D perhaps matching TRBD2 (6 bases). Trimming pared 2 bases from V and 0 bases from J, leaving 8 bases between. Looked up from germline, CDR1 is SGHRS and CDR2 is YFSETQ. The CDR3 runs to 15 residues.

V usage is TRBV5-1 and J usage is TRBJ1-2, with 7 bases lining up with TRBD1. The J segment lost 0 bases and the V segment lost 4 bases, leaving 12 bases of the junction unmatched. Per the germline V gene, CDR1 is SGHRS and CDR2 is YFSETQ. The CDR3 totals 17 residues. This CDR3 is CASSPWDSRSSNYGYTF. The CDR3 nucleotides read TGCGCCAGCAGCCCCTGGGACAGTAGATCCTCTAACTATGGCTACACCTTC.

The chain employs TRBV18 and TRBJ2-2; 13 bases fit TRBD2. The CDR3 length is 17 residues. Germline V CDR1 and CDR2: KGHSH, LQKENI. V shed 1 base and J 6 bases; nucleotides not matched to a gene: 5. The CDR3 here is CASSPLTSGGTSGELFF. CDR3 DNA sequence: TGTGCCAGCTCACCACTGACTAGCGGGGGGACGTCCGGGGAGCTGTTTTTT.

The gene calls are TRBV9 and TRBJ2-7; no reliable D call. The V end was cut by 0 bases, the J end by 3 bases, with 10 bases between. Germline V gives CDR1 SGDLS, CDR2 YYNGEE. The CDR3 is 14 residues long. The CDR3 is CASSVGQASYEQYF. The DNA for the CDR3 is TGTGCCAGCAGCGTAGGTCAGGCAAGCTACGAGCAGTACTTC.

This clone was recorded only once. The chain couples TRBV29-1 to TRBJ2-3, with D possibly called TRBD1 or TRBD2 (5 bases each). Germline assignment: CDR1 SQVTM and CDR2 ANQGSEA. There are 17 residues in the CDR3. V was cut by 1 base and J by 2 bases, with 19 bases left in between. The DNA of the CDR3 is TGCAGCGTTGAAGGGCTCCAGGGTCGGGGCGTCACAGATACGCAGTATTTT. Protein product: CSVEGLQGRGVTDTQYF.

This chain uses TRBV4-3 with TRBJ1-1, with D perhaps TRBD1 (6 bases). The CDR3 length is 13 residues. Trimming took 2 bases from V and 5 from J, leaving 9 bases between them. CDR1 LGHNA and CDR2 YSLEER come from the germline V gene. The CDR3 nucleotides read TGCGCCAGCAGCCAACACAGGGAGACTGAAGCTTTCTTT. Its protein product is CASSQHRETEAFF.

The gene calls are TRBV19 and TRBJ1-4; unclear D gene. The CDR3 contains 15 residues. Deletions cut 6 bases from V and 2 bases from J, with 13 bases between. In germline, CDR1 is LNHDA, CDR2 SQIVND (reference sequence). The DNA of the CDR3 is TGTGCCAGTAGCCAACTAGTGACGACTAATGAAAAACTGTTTTTT. Its protein is CASSQLVTTNEKLFF.

This chain joins TRBV7-8 and TRBJ2-1, with 7 bases lining up with TRBD1. V was pared by 5 bases and J by 4 bases, with 8 bases of the junction left unmatched. Germline V gene lookup returns CDR1 SGHVS and CDR2 FQNEAQ. The CDR3 spans 15 residues. The CDR3 sequence: CASSPDREGYNEQFF. The CDR3 DNA reads TGTGCCAGCAGCCCCGACAGGGAAGGTTACAATGAGCAGTTCTTC.

In regard to this clone: An end of the junction differs from the germline gene, which may be a read error. The V and J genes are TRBV4-2 and TRBJ1-2, with D perhaps TRBD1 (6 bases). The length of the CDR3 is 14 residues. From germline, CDR1 is LGHNA and CDR2 YNFKEQ. The CDR3 bases are TGTGCCAGCAGACAAGTCGGGGGCGGCGGTGGCTACACCTTC. It encodes CASRQVGGGGGYTF.

This chain connects TRBV5-6 to TRBJ2-3; the D gene could be TRBD1 or TRBD2 (5 bases each). Germline V gene sequence: CDR1 SGHDT, CDR2 YYEEEE. There are 13 residues in the CDR3. V shed 4 bases and J shed 2 bases, with 8 bases lying between them. The CDR3 nucleotides read TGTGCCAGCAGCCTAGGGACCACAGATACGCAGTATTTT. Its protein product is CASSLGTTDTQYF.

This clone has more than one count but fewer than ten. The chain has TRBV6-1 and TRBJ1-2, with TRBD1 matching 11 bases. CDR3 length equals 15 residues. Unmatched junction bases numbered 8, after V lost 7 bases and J lost 4 bases. Germline V gene data show CDR1 as MNHNS and CDR2 as SASEGT. The CDR3 nucleotides are TGTGCCAGCATAGAGATGGACAGGGGGCTCTATGGCTACACCTTC. Translated: CASIEMDRGLYGYTF.

The chain recombines TRBV19 with TRBJ2-2, with D unresolved. CDR1 is LNHDA, CDR2 SQIVND, per germline (reference sequence). The CDR3 extends over 13 amino acids. V shed 6 bases and J shed 1 base, with 6 bases lying between them. The CDR3 nucleotides read TGTGCCAGTAGACCCCAGAACACCGGGGAGCTGTTTTTT. Translated: CASRPQNTGELFF.

V is TRBV4-3 and J is TRBJ2-5, with D uncertain. There are 14 residues in the CDR3. Trimming removed 0 bases at V and 9 bases at J, with 14 bases between. CDR1 is LGHNA and CDR2 is YSLEER in the germline V gene. DNA of the CDR3: TGCGCCAGCAGCCAAGATTATATGAGCCGCCCCCAGTACTTC. It translates to CASSQDYMSRPQYF.

This clone was observed a few times. The rearrangement joins TRBV15 to TRBJ2-3, with D uncertain. The CDR3 extends over 13 amino acids. CDR1 is LNHNV and CDR2 is YYDKDF in the germline V gene (reference sequence). Trimming cost V 1 base and J 3 bases, with 5 bases left between them. CDR3 residues: CATSRADTDTQYF. CDR3 DNA sequence: TGTGCCACCAGCAGAGCGGATACAGATACGCAGTATTTT.

This rearrangement joins TRBV29-1 to TRBJ1-5; maybe TRBD1 (6 bases). This CDR3 spans 13 amino acids. V was cut by 5 bases and J by 7 bases, with 15 bases left in between. Germline V CDR1 and CDR2: SQVTM, ANQGSEA. DNA for the CDR3: TGCAGCGTTACCGCAGGGGTGGGGCAGCCCCAGCATTTT. It encodes CSVTAGVGQPQHF.

The rearrangement links TRBV2 to TRBJ1-2; 11 nucleotides line up with TRBD1. The V and J ends lost 5 bases and 9 bases, in that order; junction bases with no gene match: 17. The CDR3 length is 17 residues. CDR1 and CDR2 from the germline V gene are SNHLY and FYNNEI. In DNA form, the CDR3 reads TGTGCCAGCAGTCTAAGCCGGACAGGGGGCGAATTCGGGAGCTACACCTTC. It is translated as CASSLSRTGGEFGSYTF.

The chain is built from TRBV9 and TRBJ1-2, with D maybe TRBD1 (5 bases). The CDR3 runs 15 residues. The V and J ends lost 4 bases and 10 bases respectively, with 23 bases between them. Germline CDR1 and CDR2: SGDLS and YYNGEE. The CDR3, as DNA: TGTGCCAGCAGCCCGCACGGGACTCACCTAGGTGCCTACACCTTC. As protein: CASSPHGTHLGAYTF.

The chain carries TRBV7-2 and TRBJ2-1; 13 nucleotides match TRBD2. V gave up 0 bases and J gave up 10 bases; unmatched junction bases: 6. The CDR3 is 16 residues long. Germline loops: CDR1 SGHTA, CDR2 FQGNSA. CDR3 nucleotides: TGTGCCAGCAGCTTAGCTACTAGCGGGGGGGCTTTCGAGCAGTTCTTC. Translating it yields CASSLATSGGAFEQFF.

The rearrangement uses TRBV5-6 and TRBJ2-5; weak D call: TRBD1 (6 bases). Trimming cost V 3 bases and J 2 bases, with 11 bases left between them. This CDR3 region has 14 residues. CDR1 and CDR2 (germline): SGHDT, YYEEEE. The CDR3 sequence: CASSSTGSQETQYF. Written as DNA, the CDR3 is TGTGCCAGCAGCTCAACAGGGTCTCAAGAGACCCAGTACTTC.

V usage is TRBV2 and J usage is TRBJ2-5; 9 bases are a match to TRBD1. Germline lookup yields CDR1 SNHLY and CDR2 FYNNEI. Trimming removed 4 bases from V and 4 bases from J; junction bases left unmatched: 7. This CDR3 has 15 amino acids. The chain's CDR3 is CASSGRDRVPETQYF. Here the CDR3 DNA reads TGTGCCAGCAGTGGACGGGACAGGGTACCAGAGACCCAGTACTTC.

This chain joins TRBV6-1 and TRBJ2-1, with TRBD2 matching over 12 bases. Germline CDR1 and CDR2: MNHNS and SASEGT. With 2 bases clipped from V and 11 bases from J, the junction kept 13 bases outside the gene matches. The length of the CDR3 is 17 residues. CDR3 amino acids: CASSEWLASGRGPQQFF. As DNA, the CDR3 is TGTGCCAGCAGTGAATGGTTGGCTAGCGGGAGGGGGCCACAGCAGTTCTTC.